This is a list of T cell receptor beta chains from one sample in a study of high-grade serous ovarian cancer treatment subgroups. TCRdb's copy holds only in-frame clones and misses some; the assay was immunoSEQ multiplex PCR. The sample has roughly 2,700 clones, roughly four fifths seen once. The sequencing sample was made of tumor tissue. These receptors were taken from a human donor with high-grade serous ovarian cancer. Both conserved end residues are part of each CDR3. The D gene is left open where the match is weak. Some rows mark clone size as missing; the rest say once, few, many or name a class of expanded clone.

>-|-|TRBJ2-7|TRBV4-1|15
TGCGCCAGCAGCCAAGTTGAACTAGAATACTACGAGCAGTACTTC
CASSQVELEYYEQYF
>-|few|TRBJ2-7|TRBV5-4|14
TGTGCCAGCAGCCTGCAGGGGGGCCCGAGGGAGCAGTACTTC
CASSLQGGPREQYF
>TRBD1|-|TRBJ2-7|TRBV5-1|14
TGCGCCAGCAGCCTAACAGGGGGGACCTACGAGCAGTACTTC
CASSLTGGTYEQYF
>-|-|TRBJ1-4|TRBV28|15
TGTGCCAGCAGTTTCCGGACAGATTCTAATGAAAAACTGTTTTTT
CASSFRTDSNEKLFF
>TRBD1|-|TRBJ2-2|TRBV6-4|15
TGTGCCAGCAGCCCGGGACAGGGGAACACCGGGGAGCTGTTTTTT
CASSPGQGNTGELFF
>TRBD1|-|TRBJ1-2|TRBV6-1|16
TGTGCCAGCAGCGAAGGAACATTCCGGGACAGTCAAGGCTACACCTTC
CASSEGTFRDSQGYTF
>TRBD1|-|TRBJ1-2|TRBV18|15
TGTGCCAGCTCACCAGCGGGACAGGGGAACTATGGCTACACCTTC
CASSPAGQGNYGYTF
>-|-|TRBJ2-7|TRBV21-1|17
TGTGCCAGCAGCAAAAGCCCCTGGACTAGCGGGAGGGACGAGCAGTACTTC
CASSKSPWTSGRDEQYF
>TRBD2|-|TRBJ2-7|TRBV5-1|14
TGCGCCAGCAGGGTAGCGGGAACCGCCTACGAGCAGTACTTC
CASRVAGTAYEQYF
>-|-|TRBJ2-7|TRBV7-2|16
TGTGCCAGCAGCTCTAGGCGGGGAACTGATGCCTACGAGCAGTACTTC
CASSSRRGTDAYEQYF
>TRBD1|-|TRBJ2-7|TRBV11-2|15
TGTGCCAGCAGCCCCGGAACAGGGGGCACACACGAGCAGTACTTC
CASSPGTGGTHEQYF
>TRBD1|-|TRBJ1-5|TRBV7-8|17
TGTGCCAGCAGCGGCGGGGGTACAGGGGTGGGGGATCAGCCCCAGCATTTT
CASSGGGTGVGDQPQHF
>-|-|TRBJ2-7|TRBV6-6|14
TGTGCCAGCAGTTATGGACAGTTACCCTACGAGCAGTACTTC
CASSYGQLPYEQYF
>TRBD2|-|TRBJ2-1|TRBV19|20
TGTGCCAGTAGTAGTACTGGGGTAGGTAGCGGGACCAGCTCCTACAATGAGCAGTTCTTC
CASSSTGVGSGTSSYNEQFF
>-|-|TRBJ2-1|TRBV10-3|13
TGTGCCATCAGTGGCCCGGACAGCAATGAGCAGTTCTTC
CAISGPDSNEQFF
>-|once|TRBJ2-6|TRBV11-2|16
TGTGCCAGCAGCTTAGGGGGGTACTCTGGGGCCAACGTCCTGACTTTC
CASSLGGYSGANVLTF
>-|-|TRBJ2-3|TRBV28|14
TGTGCCAGCGATTCTAGACTTGGCACAGATACGCAGTATTTT
CASDSRLGTDTQYF
>-|-|TRBJ2-1|TRBV11-3|12
TGTGCCAGCAGCTTACAGAGAAATGAGCAGTTCTTC
CASSLQRNEQFF
>-|-|TRBJ1-1|TRBV2|14
TGTGCCAGCAGCGGCAGGCGGTTGAACACTGAAGCTTTCTTT
CASSGRRLNTEAFF
>-|-|TRBJ1-2|TRBV5-1|16
TGCGCCAGCAGCTTGGGATCGAGAGCAGGGCTAGAAGGCTACACCTTC
CASSLGSRAGLEGYTF
>-|few|TRBJ2-2|TRBV6-1|14
TGTGCCAGCAGTGAGACAGTGAACACCGGGGAGCTGTTTTTT
CASSETVNTGELFF
>-|-|TRBJ2-7|TRBV6-5|15
TGTGCCAGCAGGCCCGAAGGGGGATTCTCCTACGAGCAGTACTTC
CASRPEGGFSYEQYF